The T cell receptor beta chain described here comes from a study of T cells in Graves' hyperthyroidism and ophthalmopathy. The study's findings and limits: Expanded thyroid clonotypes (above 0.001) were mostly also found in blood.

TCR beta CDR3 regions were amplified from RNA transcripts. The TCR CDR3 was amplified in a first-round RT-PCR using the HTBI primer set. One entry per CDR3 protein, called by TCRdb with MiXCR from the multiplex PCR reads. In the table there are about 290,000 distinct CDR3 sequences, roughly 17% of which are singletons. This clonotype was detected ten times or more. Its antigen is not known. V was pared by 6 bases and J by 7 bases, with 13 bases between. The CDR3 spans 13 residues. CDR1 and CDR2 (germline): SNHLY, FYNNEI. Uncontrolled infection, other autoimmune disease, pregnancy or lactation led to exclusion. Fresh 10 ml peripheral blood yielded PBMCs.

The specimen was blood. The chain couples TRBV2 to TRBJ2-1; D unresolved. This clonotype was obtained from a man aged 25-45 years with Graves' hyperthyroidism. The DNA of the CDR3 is TGTGCCAGCAGCCGGGCTCTGCTGAATGAGCAGTTCTTC. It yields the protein CASSRALLNEQFF.